These T cell receptor beta chains were read from a single sample in a study of cytomegalovirus exposure and HLA in healthy donors. Assay: immunoSEQ multiplex PCR; the TCRdb copy retains only in-frame clones and omits some. The data hold around 190,000 clones, with 79% observed a single time. The specimen sequenced was PBMCs. All receptors come from a woman in her 30s in good health and CMV-seropositive. Each CDR3 is given with its conserved first and last residue. Each record gives: D gene, J gene, V gene, clone size, CDR3 protein, CDR3 DNA. A D gene is named only where the DNA matches it firmly. Some rows mark clone size as missing; the rest say once, few, many or name a class of expanded clone.

TRBD1 TRBJ1-1 TRBV4-3 . CASSQDRVETGLGTEAFF TGCGCCAGCAGCCAAGATAGGGTTGAGACAGGGCTGGGGACTGAAGCTTTCTTT
. TRBJ1-5 TRBV5-6 . CASSSLRLLGAHNQPQHF TGTGCCAGCAGCTCACTCCGACTCTTGGGAGCACACAATCAGCCCCAGCATTTT
. TRBJ2-3 TRBV13 . CASSPSTDSTDTQYF TGTGCCAGCAGTCCGTCGACAGACTCCACAGATACGCAGTATTTT
TRBD1 TRBJ1-1 TRBV7-2 . CASSAQGAVEAFF TGTGCCAGCAGCGCCCAGGGGGCGGTTGAAGCTTTCTTT
. TRBJ2-1 TRBV5-4 . CASSPLEVSYNEQFF TGTGCCAGCAGCCCTCTTGAGGTCTCCTACAATGAGCAGTTCTTC
. TRBJ2-3 TRBV4-1 . CASSQDRAGGPGDTQYF TGCGCCAGCAGCCAAGATCGAGCAGGAGGGCCGGGAGATACGCAGTATTTT
TRBD1 TRBJ2-1 TRBV12-5 . CASGLEGAQYNEQFF TGTGCTAGTGGTTTGGAGGGGGCCCAGTACAATGAGCAGTTCTTC
TRBD2 TRBJ2-7 TRBV10-3 . CAISESTSGNHEQYF TGTGCCATCAGTGAGTCGACTAGCGGGAACCACGAGCAGTACTTC
. TRBJ1-2 TRBV19 . CASSILGVGYTF TGTGCCAGTAGTATTCTAGGGGTTGGCTACACCTTC
TRBD1 TRBJ2-3 TRBV30 few CAWMRDRTGTSTDTQYF TGTGCCTGGATGAGGGACAGGACCGGTACTAGCACAGATACGCAGTATTTT
TRBD1 TRBJ1-5 TRBV19 . CASRPLRDRGPYSNQPQHF TGTGCCAGCCGCCCTCTCAGAGACAGGGGGCCCTATAGCAATCAGCCCCAGCATTTT
TRBD1 TRBJ1-6 TRBV2 . CASSSRGQGGSPLHF TGTGCCAGCAGCTCTCGAGGACAGGGGGGTTCACCCCTCCACTTT
. TRBJ1-6 TRBV11-2 . CASSLVGENSPLHF TGTGCCAGCAGCTTAGTAGGGGAAAATTCACCCCTCCACTTT
. TRBJ2-3 TRBV14 . CASSPHDLAPITDTQYF TGTGCCAGCAGCCCGCACGACCTAGCTCCCATCACAGATACGCAGTATTTT
. TRBJ1-2 TRBV5-6 . CASSLTTGPGYTF TGTGCCAGCAGCTTGACAACAGGGCCTGGCTACACCTTC
. TRBJ1-1 TRBV6-6 . CASSYSESEAFF TGTGCCAGCAGTTACTCCGAGTCAGAAGCTTTCTTT
TRBD2 TRBJ2-7 TRBV5-1 . CASSLDYGGGPTSTEQYF TGCGCCAGCAGCTTGGATTACGGCGGGGGGCCAACGAGTACCGAGCAGTACTTC
TRBD2 TRBJ2-2 TRBV14 . CASSHGGGNTGELFF TGTGCCAGCAGCCATGGCGGGGGAAACACCGGGGAGCTGTTTTTT
TRBD1 TRBJ2-7 TRBV6-5 . CASSSPGQGTYEQYF TGTGCCAGCAGTTCCCCGGGACAGGGGACGTACGAGCAGTACTTC
TRBD2 TRBJ2-5 TRBV5-4 . CASGAGGAQETQYF TGTGCCAGCGGAGCGGGGGGGGCCCAAGAGACCCAGTACTTC
. TRBJ2-3 TRBV6-5 . CASRKTEYTDTQYF TGTGCCAGCAGGAAGACAGAGTACACAGATACGCAGTATTTT
. TRBJ1-4 TRBV7-6 . CASSPGWGPATNEKLFF TGTGCCAGCAGCCCCGGGTGGGGCCCTGCAACTAATGAAAAACTGTTTTTT
. TRBJ2-3 TRBV11-2 . CASSLFAALSTDTQYF TGTGCCAGCAGCTTATTCGCGGCTCTGAGCACAGATACGCAGTATTTT
. TRBJ1-5 TRBV21-1 . CASSKASWRGIANQPQHF TGTGCCAGCAGCAAAGCGAGTTGGAGGGGTATAGCAAATCAGCCCCAGCATTTT
. TRBJ2-7 TRBV6-4 once CASSDFRGFPQGRSYEQYF TGTGCCAGCAGTGATTTCCGGGGATTCCCTCAGGGGCGCTCCTACGAGCAGTACTTC
. TRBJ2-7 TRBV10-3 once CAISESAGLDSYEQYF TGTGCCATCAGTGAGTCGGCGGGACTGGACTCCTACGAGCAGTACTTC